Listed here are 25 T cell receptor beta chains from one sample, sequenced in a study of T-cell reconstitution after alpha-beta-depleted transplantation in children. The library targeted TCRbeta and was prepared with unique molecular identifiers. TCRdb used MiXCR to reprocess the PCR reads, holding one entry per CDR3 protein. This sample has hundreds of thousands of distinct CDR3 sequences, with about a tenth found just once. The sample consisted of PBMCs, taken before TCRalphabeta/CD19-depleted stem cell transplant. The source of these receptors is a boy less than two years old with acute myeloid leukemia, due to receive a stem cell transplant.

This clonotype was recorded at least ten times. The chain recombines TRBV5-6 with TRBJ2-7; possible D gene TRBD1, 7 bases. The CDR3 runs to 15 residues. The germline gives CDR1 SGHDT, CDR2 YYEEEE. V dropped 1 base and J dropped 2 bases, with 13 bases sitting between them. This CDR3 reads CASSLKPGGPYEQYF. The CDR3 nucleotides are TGTGCCAGCAGCTTGAAGCCAGGGGGGCCCTACGAGCAGTACTTC.

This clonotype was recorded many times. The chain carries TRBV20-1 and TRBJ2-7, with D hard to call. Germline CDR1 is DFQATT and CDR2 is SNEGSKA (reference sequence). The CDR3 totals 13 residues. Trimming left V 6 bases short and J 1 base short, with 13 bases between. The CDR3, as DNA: TGCAGTGCGAGATCAGGCTTTTCCTACGAGCAGTACTTC. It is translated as CSARSGFSYEQYF.

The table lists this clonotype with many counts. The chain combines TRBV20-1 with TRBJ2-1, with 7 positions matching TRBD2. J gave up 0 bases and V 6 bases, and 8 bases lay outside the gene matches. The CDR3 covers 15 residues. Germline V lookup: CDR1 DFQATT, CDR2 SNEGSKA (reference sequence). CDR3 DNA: TGCAGTGCGCCGACCCGACTAGCCTCCTACAATGAGCAGTTCTTC. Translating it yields CSAPTRLASYNEQFF.

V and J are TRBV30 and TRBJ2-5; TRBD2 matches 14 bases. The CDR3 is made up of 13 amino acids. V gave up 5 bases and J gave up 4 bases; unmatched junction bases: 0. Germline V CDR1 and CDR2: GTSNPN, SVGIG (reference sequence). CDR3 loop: CAWGLAGGETQYF. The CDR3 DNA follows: TGTGCCTGGGGACTAGCGGGGGGAGAGACCCAGTACTTC.

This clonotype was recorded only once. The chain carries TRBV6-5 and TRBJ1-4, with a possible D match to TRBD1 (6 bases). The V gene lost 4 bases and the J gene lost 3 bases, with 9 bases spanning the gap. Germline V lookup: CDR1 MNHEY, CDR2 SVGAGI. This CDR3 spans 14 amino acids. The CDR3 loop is CASSLDRSNEKLFF. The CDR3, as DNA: TGTGCCAGCAGTTTAGACAGGTCTAATGAAAAACTGTTTTTT.

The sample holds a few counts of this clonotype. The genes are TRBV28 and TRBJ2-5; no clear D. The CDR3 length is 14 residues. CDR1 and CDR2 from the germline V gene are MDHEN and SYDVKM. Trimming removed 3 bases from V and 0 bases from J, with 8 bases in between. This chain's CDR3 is CASSFRPYQETQYF. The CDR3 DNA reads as TGTGCCAGCAGTTTTAGGCCGTACCAAGAGACCCAGTACTTC.

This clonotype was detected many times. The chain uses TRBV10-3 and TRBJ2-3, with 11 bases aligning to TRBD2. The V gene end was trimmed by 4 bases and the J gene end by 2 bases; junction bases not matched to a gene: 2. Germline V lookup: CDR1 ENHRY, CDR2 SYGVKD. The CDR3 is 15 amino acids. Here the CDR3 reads CAISVAGGATDTQYF. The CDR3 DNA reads TGTGCCATCAGTGTAGCGGGGGGGGCCACAGATACGCAGTATTTT.

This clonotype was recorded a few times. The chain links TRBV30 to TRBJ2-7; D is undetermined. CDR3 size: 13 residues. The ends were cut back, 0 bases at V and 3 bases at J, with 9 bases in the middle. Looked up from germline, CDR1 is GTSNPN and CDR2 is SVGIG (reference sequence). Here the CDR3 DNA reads TGTGCCTGGAGTGTCGGCCGGTACTACGAGCAGTACTTC. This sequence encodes CAWSVGRYYEQYF.

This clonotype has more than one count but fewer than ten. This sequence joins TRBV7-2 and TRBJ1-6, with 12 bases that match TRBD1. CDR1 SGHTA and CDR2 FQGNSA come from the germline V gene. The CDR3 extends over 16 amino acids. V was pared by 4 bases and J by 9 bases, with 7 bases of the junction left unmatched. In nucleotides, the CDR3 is TGTGCCAGCAGCTGGAGGGACAGGGGGCAAGGTTCACCCCTCCACTTT. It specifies CASSWRDRGQGSPLHF.

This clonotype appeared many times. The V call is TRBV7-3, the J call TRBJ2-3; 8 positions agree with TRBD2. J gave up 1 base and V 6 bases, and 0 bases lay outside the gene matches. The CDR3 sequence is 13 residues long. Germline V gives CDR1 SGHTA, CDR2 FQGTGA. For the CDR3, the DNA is TGTGCCAGCAGACTAGCGGGCACAGATACGCAGTATTTT. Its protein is CASRLAGTDTQYF. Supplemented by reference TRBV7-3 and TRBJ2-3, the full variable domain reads GAGVSQTPSNKVTEKGKYVELRCDPISGHTALYWYRQSLGQGPEFLIYFQGTGAADDSGLPNDRFFAVRPEGSVSTLKIQRTERGDSAVYLCASRLAGTDTQYFGPGTRLTVL.

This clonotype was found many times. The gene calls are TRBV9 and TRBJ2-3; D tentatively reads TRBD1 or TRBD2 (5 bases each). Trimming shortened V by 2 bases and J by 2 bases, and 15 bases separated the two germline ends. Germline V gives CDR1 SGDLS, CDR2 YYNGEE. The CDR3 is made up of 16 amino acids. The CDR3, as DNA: TGTGCCAGCAGCGTTTCGGCAGGGAGCGACACAGATACGCAGTATTTT. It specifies CASSVSAGSDTDTQYF. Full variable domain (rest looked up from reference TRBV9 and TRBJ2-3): DSGVTQTPKHLITATGQRVTLRCSPRSGDLSVYWYQQSLDQGLQFLIQYYNGEERAKGNILERFSAQQFPDLHSELNLSSLELGDSALYFCASSVSAGSDTDTQYFGPGTRLTVL.

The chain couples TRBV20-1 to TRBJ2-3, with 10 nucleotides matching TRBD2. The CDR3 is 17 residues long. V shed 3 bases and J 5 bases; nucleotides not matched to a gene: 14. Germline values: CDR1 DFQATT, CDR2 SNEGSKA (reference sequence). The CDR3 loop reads CSASSTRLAGAGDTQYF. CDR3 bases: TGCAGTGCTAGTTCGACGCGTCTAGCGGGGGCGGGAGATACGCAGTATTTT.

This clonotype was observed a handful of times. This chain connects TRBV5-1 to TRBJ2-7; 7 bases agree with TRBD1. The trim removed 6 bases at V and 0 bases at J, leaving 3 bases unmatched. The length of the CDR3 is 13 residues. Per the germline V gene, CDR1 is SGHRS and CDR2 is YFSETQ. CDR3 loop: CASKRDSSYEQYF. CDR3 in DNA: TGCGCCAGCAAAAGGGACAGCTCCTACGAGCAGTACTTC.

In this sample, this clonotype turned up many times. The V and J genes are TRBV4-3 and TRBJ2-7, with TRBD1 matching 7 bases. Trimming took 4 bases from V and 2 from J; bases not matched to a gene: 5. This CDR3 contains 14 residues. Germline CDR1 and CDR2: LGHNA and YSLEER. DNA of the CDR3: TGCGCCAGCAGCCCCTGGGACAGACCCTACGAGCAGTACTTC. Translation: CASSPWDRPYEQYF.

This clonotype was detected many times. The CDR3 reads CASSTQPTGAEQYF. As DNA, the CDR3 is TGCGCCAGCAGCACACAACCGACAGGGGCCGAGCAGTACTTC. The chain carries TRBV5-1 and TRBJ2-7, with 8 bases matching TRBD1. Germline V gene sequence: CDR1 SGHRS, CDR2 YFSETQ. The CDR3 consists of 14 residues. J was trimmed by 6 bases and V by 4 bases; bases with no gene match: 9.

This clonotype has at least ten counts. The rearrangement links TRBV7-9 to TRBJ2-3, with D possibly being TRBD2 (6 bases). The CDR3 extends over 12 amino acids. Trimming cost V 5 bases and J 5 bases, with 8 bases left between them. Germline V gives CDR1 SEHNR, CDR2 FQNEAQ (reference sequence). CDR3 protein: CASSRTKDTQYF. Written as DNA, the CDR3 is TGTGCCAGCAGCCGGACTAAAGATACGCAGTATTTT.

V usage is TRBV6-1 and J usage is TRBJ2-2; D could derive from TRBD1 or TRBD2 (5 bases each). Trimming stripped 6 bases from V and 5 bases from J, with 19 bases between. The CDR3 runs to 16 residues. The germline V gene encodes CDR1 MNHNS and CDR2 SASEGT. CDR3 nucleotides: TGTGCCAGCAGACCAGGGACCCCCCGGGGAACCGGGGAGCTGTTTTTT. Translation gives CASRPGTPRGTGELFF.

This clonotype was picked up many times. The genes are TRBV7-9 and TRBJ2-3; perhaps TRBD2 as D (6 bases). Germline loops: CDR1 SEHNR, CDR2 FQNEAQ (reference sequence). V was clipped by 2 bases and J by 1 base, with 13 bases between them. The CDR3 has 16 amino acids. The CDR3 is CASSLISGPRTDTQYF. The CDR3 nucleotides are TGTGCCAGCAGCTTAATTAGCGGTCCCCGCACAGATACGCAGTATTTT.

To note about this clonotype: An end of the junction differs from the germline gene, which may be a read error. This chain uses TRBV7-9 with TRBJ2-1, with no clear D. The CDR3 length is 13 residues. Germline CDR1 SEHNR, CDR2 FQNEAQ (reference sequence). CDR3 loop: CASSLIQDNEQFF. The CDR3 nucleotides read TGTGCTAGCAGCTTAATCCAAGACAATGAGCAGTTCTTC.

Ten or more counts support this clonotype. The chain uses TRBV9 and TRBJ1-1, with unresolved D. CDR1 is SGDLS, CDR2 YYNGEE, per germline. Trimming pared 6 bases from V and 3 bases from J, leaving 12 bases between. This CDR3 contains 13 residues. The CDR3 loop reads CASKREIDTEAFF. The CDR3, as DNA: TGTGCCAGCAAACGGGAGATTGACACTGAAGCTTTCTTT.

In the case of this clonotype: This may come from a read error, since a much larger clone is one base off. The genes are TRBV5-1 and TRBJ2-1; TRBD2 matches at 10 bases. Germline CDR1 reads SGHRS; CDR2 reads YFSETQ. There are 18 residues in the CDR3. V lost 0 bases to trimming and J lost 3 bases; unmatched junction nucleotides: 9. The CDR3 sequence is CASSLDGSGRSFYNEQFF. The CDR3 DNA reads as TGCGCCAGCAGCTTGGATGGTAGCGGGAGGAGCTTCTACAATGAGCAGTTCTTC.

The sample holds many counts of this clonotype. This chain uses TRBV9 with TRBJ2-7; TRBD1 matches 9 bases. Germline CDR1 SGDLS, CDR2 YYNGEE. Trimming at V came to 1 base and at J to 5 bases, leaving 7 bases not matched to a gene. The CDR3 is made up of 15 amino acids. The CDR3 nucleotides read TGTGCCAGCAGCGTACTCCCGGGACAGGGCCACGAGCAGTACTTC. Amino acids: CASSVLPGQGHEQYF.

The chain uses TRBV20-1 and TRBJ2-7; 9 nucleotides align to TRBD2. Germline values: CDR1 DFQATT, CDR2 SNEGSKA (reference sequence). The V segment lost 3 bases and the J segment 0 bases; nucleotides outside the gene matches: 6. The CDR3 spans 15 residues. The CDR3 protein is CSASGLAGYSYEQYF. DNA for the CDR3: TGCAGTGCTAGCGGTCTAGCGGGATACTCCTACGAGCAGTACTTC.

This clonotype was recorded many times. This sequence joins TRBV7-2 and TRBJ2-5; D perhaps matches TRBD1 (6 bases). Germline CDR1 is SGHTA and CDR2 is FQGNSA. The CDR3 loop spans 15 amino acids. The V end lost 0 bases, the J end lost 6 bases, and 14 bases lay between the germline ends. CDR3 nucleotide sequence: TGTGCCAGCAGCTTAGCCAGCAGGGGCGGAAAGACCCAGTACTTC. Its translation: CASSLASRGGKTQYF.

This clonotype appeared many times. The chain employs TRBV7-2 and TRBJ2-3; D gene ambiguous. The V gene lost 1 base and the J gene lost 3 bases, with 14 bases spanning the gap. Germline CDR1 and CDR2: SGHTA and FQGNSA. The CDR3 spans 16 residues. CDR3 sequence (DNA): TGTGCCAGCAGCTTAGAAGGACGGGTCTGGACAGATACGCAGTATTTT. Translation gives CASSLEGRVWTDTQYF.